The 26 T cell receptor beta chains below come from one sample, sequenced in a study of blood T cell repertoires in COVID-19. Clones were read by immunoSEQ multiplex PCR, and TCRdb kept only the in-frame ones, dropping some. The sample lists around 140,000 clones, about 80% occurring once. Sequencing input: PBMCs or T cells enriched from blood (not recorded which). The receptors were gathered from a woman between 50 and 59 years old who had recovered from COVID-19.

The chain has TRBV20-1 and TRBJ2-3; 10 bases align to TRBD2. Trimming removed 3 bases from V and 2 bases from J; junction bases left unmatched: 11. The germline gives CDR1 DFQATT, CDR2 SNEGSKA (reference sequence). The CDR3 runs to 17 residues. The CDR3 nucleotides are TGCAGTGCTAGTCCACTAAGACTAGCGGGCTCCACAGATACGCAGTATTTT. It codes for CSASPLRLAGSTDTQYF.

This chain links TRBV9 with TRBJ1-2; weak D call: TRBD1 (6 bases). The CDR3 runs to 16 residues. Germline values: CDR1 SGDLS, CDR2 YYNGEE. Trimming took off 0 bases at V and 4 bases at J, with 16 bases between the two ends. This CDR3 is CASSVADTGLAYGYTF. In DNA, the CDR3 is TGTGCCAGCAGCGTAGCCGATACAGGGCTAGCCTATGGCTACACCTTC.

The chain links TRBV5-1 to TRBJ2-4; TRBD1 matches at 9 bases. The ends lost 4 bases at V and 0 bases at J; junction bases unmatched: 5. The CDR3 is 16 amino acids. Germline CDR1 SGHRS, CDR2 YFSETQ. In DNA form, the CDR3 reads TGCGCCAGCAGCCCCGGGACAGGGTTAGCCAAAAACATTCAGTACTTC. It specifies CASSPGTGLAKNIQYF.

V is TRBV6-1 and J is TRBJ1-6; TRBD1 matches 7 bases. V dropped 1 base and J dropped 8; count of bases not matched to a gene: 8. The CDR3 consists of 16 residues. Germline V gene sequence: CDR1 MNHNS, CDR2 SASEGT. CDR3: CASSEGTGQRYSPLHF. DNA for the CDR3: TGTGCCAGCAGTGAAGGGACAGGCCAAAGGTATTCACCCCTCCACTTT.

V usage is TRBV30 and J usage is TRBJ1-1; TRBD1 matches at 8 bases. Losses at the gene ends were 2 bases for V and 8 bases for J; bases not matched to a gene: 4. The germline gives CDR1 GTSNPN, CDR2 SVGIG (reference sequence). The CDR3 covers 12 residues. CDR3 in DNA: TGTGCCTGGAGTAGACAGGGGATGGAAGCTTTCTTT. It yields the protein CAWSRQGMEAFF.

This clone came up a few times. The chain combines TRBV19 with TRBJ1-5, with D perhaps matching TRBD1 (5 bases). The V and J ends lost 5 bases and 0 bases respectively, with 14 bases between them. Germline CDR1 LNHDA, CDR2 SQIVND (reference sequence). This CDR3 contains 16 residues. The CDR3 spells CASSVWQGGSNQPQHF. CDR3 coding DNA: TGTGCCAGTAGTGTTTGGCAGGGAGGTAGCAATCAGCCCCAGCATTTT.

This clone showed up just a few times. CDR3 in DNA: TGCGCCAGCAGCCAAGAGGGGGGGAAGATCCCTCCTTATACGCAGTATTTT. Its protein product is CASSQEGGKIPPYTQYF. This rearrangement joins TRBV4-1 to TRBJ2-3; 7 positions agree with TRBD2. Germline CDR1 MGHRA, CDR2 YSYEKL. The CDR3 covers 17 residues. V was pared by 0 bases and J by 7 bases, with 13 bases of the junction left unmatched.

The chain has TRBV7-3 and TRBJ2-2; TRBD2 matches at 7 bases. The CDR3 loop spans 15 amino acids. Looked up from germline, CDR1 is SGHTA and CDR2 is FQGTGA. V was clipped by 5 bases and J by 1 base; unmatched bases: 4. CDR3 in amino acids: CASSRGLGNTGELFF. For the CDR3, the DNA is TGTGCCAGCAGCCGCGGACTAGGGAACACCGGGGAGCTGTTTTTT.

This chain uses TRBV18 with TRBJ1-4; 9 positions match TRBD1. Trimming at V came to 2 bases and at J to 4 bases, leaving 5 bases not matched to a gene. This CDR3 comprises 16 residues. Germline V gives CDR1 KGHSH, CDR2 LQKENI. CDR3: CASSPNPGQGNEKLFF. The CDR3 nucleotides read TGTGCCAGCTCACCAAATCCGGGACAGGGTAATGAAAAACTGTTTTTT. The whole variable domain, remainder taken from reference TRBV18 and TRBJ1-4, is NAGVMQNPRHLVRRRGQEARLRCSPMKGHSHVYWYRQLPEEGLKFMVYLQKENIIDESGMPKERFSAEFPKEGPSILRIQQVVRGDSAAYFCASSPNPGQGNEKLFFGSGTQLSVL.

This chain links TRBV29-1 with TRBJ1-6; maybe TRBD1 (5 bases). V lost 1 base, J lost 4 bases, and 17 bases lay in between. Germline CDR1 reads SQVTM; CDR2 reads ANQGSEA. The CDR3 spans 17 residues. The CDR3 DNA reads as TGCAGCGTTGAAGGGGCGGGGGAAAAACCTTATAATTCACCCCTCCACTTT. This encodes CSVEGAGEKPYNSPLHF.

The chain recombines TRBV18 with TRBJ2-7; TRBD1 is a possible D gene (5 bases). V was clipped by 5 bases and J by 2 bases, with 13 bases between them. The germline V gene encodes CDR1 KGHSH and CDR2 LQKENI. This CDR3 is built from 14 residues. The CDR3 region is CASSVGANAYEQYF. The CDR3 DNA sequence: TGTGCCAGCTCAGTAGGGGCGAACGCCTACGAGCAGTACTTC. Variable domain in full (rest from reference TRBV18 and TRBJ2-7): NAGVMQNPRHLVRRRGQEARLRCSPMKGHSHVYWYRQLPEEGLKFMVYLQKENIIDESGMPKERFSAEFPKEGPSILRIQQVVRGDSAAYFCASSVGANAYEQYFGPGTRLTVT.

This clone was seen only a few times. The chain joins TRBV3-1 (or the pseudogene TRBV3-2) to TRBJ1-3; no definite D call. Germline V lookup: CDR1 LGHDT, CDR2 YNNKEL (reference sequence). The V end was cut by 6 bases, the J end by 7 bases, with 7 bases between. The CDR3 covers 11 residues. CDR3 DNA sequence: TGTGCCAGCAGTCTGAGGAACACCATATATTTT. Translated: CASSLRNTIYF.

Comments on this clone: Compared with germline, one end of the junction differs, possibly owing to a read error. This chain connects TRBV29-1 to TRBJ2-5, with TRBD1 identical over 9 bases. Germline loops: CDR1 SQVTM, CDR2 ANQGSEA. This CDR3 comprises 13 residues. The CDR3 DNA is TGCAGCGGTGAAGACAGGGGGGTTGAGACCCAGTACTTC. Encoded protein: CSGEDRGVETQYF.

V is TRBV4-1 and J is TRBJ2-5, with TRBD1 matching 11 bases. V lost 1 base, J lost 4 bases, and 2 bases stayed unmatched. The CDR3 covers 15 residues. The germline V gene has CDR1 MGHRA and CDR2 YSYEKL. CDR3 sequence: CASSQGGTGGETQYF. DNA of the CDR3: TGCGCCAGCAGCCAAGGCGGGACAGGGGGAGAGACCCAGTACTTC.

The CDR3 DNA reads TGTGCCAGCGGAATGACATCCTACGAGCAGTACTTC. Protein: CASGMTSYEQYF. This chain uses TRBV27 with TRBJ2-7; D is unresolved. This CDR3 contains 12 residues. Germline CDR1 reads MNHEY; CDR2 reads SMNVEV (reference sequence). V lost 8 bases, J lost 1 base, and 9 bases lay in between.

In DNA, the CDR3 is TGTGCCAGCAGCGTAGGTTCGACAGGTGTTTCCTACGAGCAGTACTTC. Translating it yields CASSVGSTGVSYEQYF. The chain carries TRBV9 and TRBJ2-7, with D perhaps TRBD1 (6 bases). The CDR3 runs 16 residues. Germline V CDR1 and CDR2: SGDLS, YYNGEE. Trimming removed 0 bases at V and 1 base at J, with 14 bases between.

J is TRBJ2-1 and V is TRBV28, with D maybe TRBD2 (5 bases). This CDR3 has 16 residues. Between the trimmed V and J ends, which lost 4 bases and 6 bases, there was a span of 19 bases. CDR1 and CDR2 (germline): MDHEN, SYDVKM. CDR3 nucleotide sequence: TGTGCCAGCAGTTCTAGTGGGAGCAGGACCTTCAATGAGCAGTTCTTC. Its protein is CASSSSGSRTFNEQFF.

J is TRBJ1-6 and V is TRBV2, with D perhaps matching TRBD1 (5 bases). CDR1 and CDR2 (germline): SNHLY, FYNNEI. Trimming took 2 bases from V and 8 from J, leaving 10 bases between them. The CDR3 is 14 amino acids. In DNA form, the CDR3 reads TGTGCCAGCAGTGAAAAGGGGAGGGATTCACCCCTCCACTTT. This translates into CASSEKGRDSPLHF. Combining the CDR3 with reference TRBV2 and TRBJ1-6 gives the whole variable domain EPEVTQTPSHQVTQMGQEVILRCVPISNHLYFYWYRQILGQKVEFLVSFYNNEISEKSEIFDDQFSVERPDGSNFTLKIRSTKLEDSAMYFCASSEKGRDSPLHFGNGTRLTVT.

This rearrangement joins TRBV6-5 to TRBJ1-5, with no clear D. The CDR3 has 11 residues. V lost 6 bases, J lost 4 bases, and 4 bases lay in between. CDR1 is MNHEY and CDR2 is SVGAGI in the germline V gene. The CDR3 loop reads CASSVNQPQHF. In nucleotides, the CDR3 is TGTGCCAGCAGCGTTAATCAGCCCCAGCATTTT.

This clone was seen more than once but under ten times. The chain is built from TRBV30 and TRBJ1-6, with D possibly matching TRBD1 (6 bases). Germline-derived CDR1 and CDR2 are GTSNPN and SVGIG (reference sequence). The V end was cut by 7 bases, the J end by 9 bases, with 16 bases between. The length of the CDR3 is 13 residues. The CDR3 DNA reads TGTGCCTTTTCCTCGCAGGGGCGTTCACCCCTCCACTTT. Amino acid sequence: CAFSSQGRSPLHF.

The table lists this clone with a count of one. V usage is TRBV6-6 and J usage is TRBJ2-7; a possible D gene is TRBD1 (6 bases). Trimming removed 6 bases at V and 0 bases at J, with 12 bases between. The CDR3 runs to 14 residues. The germline V gene has CDR1 MNHNY and CDR2 SVGAGI (reference sequence). The CDR3 here is CASRPRTDSYEQYF. The CDR3 DNA is TGTGCCAGCAGACCTAGGACAGACTCCTACGAGCAGTACTTC.

This chain links TRBV18 with TRBJ1-4, with a possible D match to TRBD1 (5 bases). The germline gives CDR1 KGHSH, CDR2 LQKENI. The CDR3 runs 13 residues. V shed 8 bases and J shed 1 base, with 8 bases lying between them. As DNA, the CDR3 is TGTGCCAGCGCTAGGGGAACTAATGAAAAACTGTTTTTT. It encodes CASARGTNEKLFF. Supplemented by reference TRBV18 and TRBJ1-4, the full variable domain reads NAGVMQNPRHLVRRRGQEARLRCSPMKGHSHVYWYRQLPEEGLKFMVYLQKENIIDESGMPKERFSAEFPKEGPSILRIQQVVRGDSAAYFCASARGTNEKLFFGSGTQLSVL.

This clone showed up just once. The rearrangement uses TRBV6-5 and TRBJ1-5; 7 positions agree with TRBD1. Germline-derived CDR1 and CDR2 are MNHEY and SVGAGI. The length of the CDR3 is 15 residues. V trimming: 6 bases; J trimming: 2 bases; junction bases outside the gene matches: 7. The CDR3 region is CASRRDRAGNQPQHF. CDR3 nucleotide sequence: TGTGCCAGCAGGCGTGACAGGGCGGGCAATCAGCCCCAGCATTTT.

This clone is termed medium-sized. The rearrangement uses TRBV19 and TRBJ1-5; D remains ambiguous. From germline, CDR1 is LNHDA and CDR2 SQIVND (reference sequence). V lost 1 base to trimming and J lost 6 bases, with 10 bases between them. This CDR3 has 14 amino acids. DNA for the CDR3: TGTGCCAGTAGTATAGTAGAGGCTATTCAGCCCCAGCATTTT. Its translation is CASSIVEAIQPQHF.

The V and J genes are TRBV6-1 and TRBJ1-2; TRBD1 might be the D (6 bases). The V end lost 0 bases, the J end lost 8 bases, and 13 bases lay between the germline ends. CDR1 and CDR2 from the germline V gene are MNHNS and SASEGT. The CDR3 runs 14 residues. CDR3 sequence: CASSEARQGKGYTF. CDR3 nucleotide sequence: TGTGCCAGCAGTGAAGCCAGGCAGGGGAAGGGCTACACCTTC.

The chain recombines TRBV5-6 with TRBJ1-2, with D perhaps TRBD1 (5 bases). The V end lost 0 bases, the J end lost 8 bases, and 14 bases lay between the germline ends. The CDR3 is made up of 14 amino acids. From germline, CDR1 is SGHDT and CDR2 YYEEEE. The CDR3 DNA reads TGTGCCAGCAGCTTGGGGGTCAGGCAGGGCGGCTACACCTTC. Protein sequence: CASSLGVRQGGYTF.